A single count supports the clone carrying this TCR beta chain. Its antigen is not identified. At the deep level, the assay was run. Original methodology: With immunoSEQ giving junction-only sequences and no quality scores, filtering differed. Using immunoSEQ multiplex PCR, the repertoire was profiled, and TCRdb retains in-frame clones only, with some absent. Clonal size and the V and J genes are those of that table, whereas D and trimming came from the DNA. The sample lists about 650,000 clones; around 95% were seen once. The data originate from a study of shared clonotypes between healthy human individuals. Whole-study results and caveats: Among non-shared clonotypes, generation probabilities were lower than among those shared by all four donors.

Naive CD8 isolation took CD45RO-negative cells positively selected for CCR7 and excluded terminally differentiated effector memory CD45RA+ cells. CDR3 length: 17 residues. CDR1 MNHEY and CDR2 SMNVEV come from the germline V gene (reference sequence). Deletions cut 3 bases from V and 0 bases from J, with 16 bases between. The sample taken for sequencing was naive CD8+ T cells sorted from blood. This chain links TRBV27 with TRBJ2-3; a weak D match, TRBD1 (5 bases). This receptor was obtained from a woman in her twenties or thirties in good health. The chain's CDR3 is CASSFDSQGPSTDTQYF. The CDR3 DNA sequence: TGTGCCAGCAGTTTTGATTCGCAGGGCCCTAGCACAGATACGCAGTATTTT.